This T cell receptor (beta chain) was sequenced during a study of blood T cell repertoires in COVID-19. V dropped 4 bases and J dropped 5; count of bases not matched to a gene: 11. This CDR3 has 16 amino acids. From germline, CDR1 is KGHSH and CDR2 LQKENI. Only in-frame clones appear in the TCRdb table, and some are missing; sequencing was by immunoSEQ multiplex PCR. The sample has roughly 150,000 clones, 65% to 85% seen once. Material for sequencing was peripheral blood. V gene TRBV18 combines with J gene TRBJ1-1; 9 nucleotides align to TRBD1. This clonotype was sampled from a man in his 70s with active or convalescent COVID-19. The CDR3 loop reads CASSQRGGTGWTEAFF. CDR3 nucleotides: TGTGCCAGCTCACAAAGGGGCGGGACAGGGTGGACTGAAGCTTTCTTT.